This is a list of T cell receptor beta chains from one sample in a study of vaccination and CD4 T cells after COVID-19. Their recognized antigens are unknown. TCRdb reprocessed the PCR reads via MiXCR and lists one record per CDR3 protein. In the table there are roughly 7,000 distinct CDR3 sequences, roughly 23% of which are singletons. The material was CD4+ T cells from blood, cultured in vitro, obtained after SARS-CoV-2 vaccination. The source is a human donor who had recovered from COVID-19. Each CDR3 is given with its conserved first and last residue. The order of the fields is CDR3 protein, CDR3 DNA, V gene, CDR3 length, D gene, J gene, clone size. D genes are given only for firm matches. A clone size is listed for some rows: how often the clone was seen (once, few, many), or a class if it is expanded.

CDR3 protein: CSARLAGFRAEGTQYF
CDR3 DNA: TGCAGTGCTAGACTAGCGGGATTCAGGGCGGAGGGGACCCAGTACTTC
V gene: TRBV20-1
CDR3 length: 16
D gene: TRBD2
J gene: TRBJ2-5
clone size: large

CDR3 protein: CASSLQGHEQYF
CDR3 DNA: TGTGCCAGCAGCTTACAGGGCCACGAGCAGTACTTC
V gene: TRBV7-9
CDR3 length: 12
D gene: NA
J gene: TRBJ2-7
clone size: NA

CDR3 protein: CASSQSGVYQPQHF
CDR3 DNA: TGCGCCAGCAGCCAATCAGGGGTGTATCAGCCCCAGCATTTT
V gene: TRBV4-1
CDR3 length: 14
D gene: NA
J gene: TRBJ1-5
clone size: few

CDR3 protein: CASSLGRSGWTQYF
CDR3 DNA: TGTGCCAGCAGTTTAGGTCGGTCAGGATGGACCCAGTACTTC
V gene: TRBV12-3/TRBV12-4
CDR3 length: 14
D gene: NA
J gene: TRBJ2-5
clone size: NA

CDR3 protein: CATSDSGRNTDTQYF
CDR3 DNA: TGTGCCACCAGTGATTCTGGCAGGAACACAGATACGCAGTATTTT
V gene: TRBV24-1
CDR3 length: 15
D gene: NA
J gene: TRBJ2-3
clone size: NA

CDR3 protein: CASSFSGQGTDTQYF
CDR3 DNA: TGTGCCAGCAGCTTCTCCGGACAGGGCACAGATACGCAGTATTTT
V gene: TRBV7-2
CDR3 length: 15
D gene: TRBD1
J gene: TRBJ2-3
clone size: NA

CDR3 protein: CASSPGDRKSSYEQYF
CDR3 DNA: TGTGCCAGCAGCCCCGGGGACAGAAAAAGCTCCTACGAGCAGTACTTC
V gene: TRBV7-9
CDR3 length: 16
D gene: TRBD1
J gene: TRBJ2-7
clone size: few

CDR3 protein: CSARGSSVPPGNEQFF
CDR3 DNA: TGCAGTGCTAGAGGGAGTAGCGTACCTCCGGGCAATGAGCAGTTCTTC
V gene: TRBV20-1
CDR3 length: 16
D gene: NA
J gene: TRBJ2-1
clone size: NA

CDR3 protein: CASSSGQGWHYEQYF
CDR3 DNA: TGCGCCAGCAGCTCCGGACAGGGTTGGCATTACGAGCAGTACTTC
V gene: TRBV5-1
CDR3 length: 15
D gene: TRBD1
J gene: TRBJ2-7
clone size: NA

CDR3 protein: CSALGQGLYGYTF
CDR3 DNA: TGCAGCGCCCTCGGACAGGGGTTATATGGCTACACCTTC
V gene: TRBV29-1
CDR3 length: 13
D gene: TRBD1
J gene: TRBJ1-2
clone size: NA

CDR3 protein: CASSLLSVDPGTGITVKPQHF
CDR3 DNA: TGTGCCAGCAGCTTACTTAGTGTAGATCCCGGGACAGGGATAACGGTGAAGCCCCAGCATTTT
V gene: TRBV7-3
CDR3 length: 21
D gene: TRBD1
J gene: TRBJ1-5
clone size: NA